This T cell receptor beta chain was recovered during a study of beta chain features in type 1 diabetes. General study results and limits: With patients and controls alike, PCR might favor shorter templates to an equal degree.

cDNA synthesis used the whole RNA isolate, giving expressed TCRB sequences. TCRdb keeps only in-frame clones here, not all; method: immunoSEQ multiplex PCR. The sample holds some 220,000 clones; about a tenth are singletons and the top ten take roughly 1.4%. It was via CD45RO/CCR7/CD25/CD127/CD95/CD27 that CD4+ naive, central memory, regulatory and stem cell-like memory cells were sorted. This clone has a handful of counts. No antigen is known for it. The TCR was taken from a man between 18 and 29 years old in good health. Sequenced sample: central memory CD4+ T cells from blood.

The CDR3 DNA follows: TGTGCCAGCTCAGCCTACAGGGCTAACACCGGGGAGCTGTTTTTT. Its translation is CASSAYRANTGELFF. The V and J genes are TRBV18 and TRBJ2-2; possible D gene TRBD1, 6 bases. The germline V and J ends were trimmed by 5 bases and 2 bases, with 12 bases remaining between them. There are 15 residues in the CDR3. Germline V CDR1 and CDR2: KGHSH, LQKENI.